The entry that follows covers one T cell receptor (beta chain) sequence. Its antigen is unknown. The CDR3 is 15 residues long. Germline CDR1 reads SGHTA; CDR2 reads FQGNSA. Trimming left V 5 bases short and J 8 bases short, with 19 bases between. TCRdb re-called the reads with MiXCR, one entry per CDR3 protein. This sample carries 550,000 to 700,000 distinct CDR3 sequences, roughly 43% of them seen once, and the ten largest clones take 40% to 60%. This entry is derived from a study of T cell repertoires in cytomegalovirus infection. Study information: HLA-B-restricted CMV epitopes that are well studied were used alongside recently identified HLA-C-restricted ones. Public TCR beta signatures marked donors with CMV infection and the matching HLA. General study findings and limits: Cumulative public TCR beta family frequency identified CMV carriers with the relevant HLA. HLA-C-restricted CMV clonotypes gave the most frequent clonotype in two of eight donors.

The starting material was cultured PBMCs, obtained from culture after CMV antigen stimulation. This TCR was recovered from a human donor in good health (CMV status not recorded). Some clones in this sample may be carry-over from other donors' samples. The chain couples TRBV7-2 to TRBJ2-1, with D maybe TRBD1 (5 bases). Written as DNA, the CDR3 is TGTGCCAGCAGCCCCCGGGCAGGGTCCTCCGATGAGCAGTTCTTC. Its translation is CASSPRAGSSDEQFF.